Reported below is one T cell receptor beta chain. The data were produced by immunoSEQ multiplex PCR, yet TCRdb's version contains in-frame clones alone and is incomplete. Of 60,000 to 85,000 clones in the sample, approximately 90% were seen once. This specimen belongs to a study of T cell changes during pregnancy in multiple sclerosis. V was pared by 7 bases and J by 6 bases, with 18 bases between. Germline V lookup: CDR1 LNHDA, CDR2 SQIVND (reference sequence). CDR3 length: 15 amino acids. The chain recombines TRBV19 with TRBJ2-2; D may be TRBD2 (6 bases). The sample consisted of peripheral blood, taken in the second trimester of pregnancy. This TCR derives from a female donor in good health, enrolled as a control in a pregnancy study. CDR3 amino acids: CASNWDGGKAGELFF. The CDR3 DNA reads TGTGCCAGTAACTGGGACGGGGGAAAGGCCGGGGAGCTGTTTTTT. Full variable domain (rest looked up from reference TRBV19 and TRBJ2-2): DGGITQSPKYLFRKEGQNVTLSCEQNLNHDAMYWYRQDPGQGLRLIYYSQIVNDFQKGDIAEGYSVSREKKESFPLTVTSAQKNPTAFYLCASNWDGGKAGELFFGEGSRLTVL.